Shown below are 32 T cell receptor beta chains from a single sample sequenced in a study of beta chain features in type 1 diabetes. Study-wide findings and caveats: TCRB CDR3 length was moderately but significantly reduced in all four CD4+ subsets of Type 1 diabetes patients.

Reverse transcription of all isolated RNA meant that expressed TCRB transcripts were sequenced. The repertoire was sequenced with immunoSEQ multiplex PCR; TCRdb's copy has only in-frame clones and lacks some. The repertoire holds around 30,000 clones, around 60% seen once, with 2% to 3% in the top ten. Their antigen targets remain unknown. Input material: Tregs from blood. These receptors were collected from a woman in her twenties or thirties with type 1 diabetes.

The chain links TRBV19 to TRBJ2-7; D might be TRBD1 (6 bases). CDR1 is LNHDA and CDR2 is SQIVND in the germline V gene (reference sequence). The CDR3 has 13 amino acids. V shed 8 bases and J shed 4 bases, with 15 bases lying between them. For the CDR3, the DNA is TGTGCCAGTTCCCTGGGACAAGTGTACGAGCAGTACTTC. Encoded protein: CASSLGQVYEQYF.

In its sample, this clone was seen a few times. The chain has TRBV19 and TRBJ2-7, with D possibly matching TRBD1 (6 bases). The V and J ends lost 4 bases and 2 bases respectively, with 12 bases between them. Germline lookup yields CDR1 LNHDA and CDR2 SQIVND (reference sequence). The CDR3 totals 14 residues. CDR3 nucleotides: TGTGCCAGTAGTAGTAAAAGGACAGCCTACGAGCAGTACTTC. This sequence encodes CASSSKRTAYEQYF.

V usage is TRBV5-5 and J usage is TRBJ1-1; 7 bases map to TRBD1. CDR1 and CDR2 (germline): SGHKS, YYEKEE (reference sequence). V dropped 6 bases and J dropped 2; count of bases not matched to a gene: 7. The CDR3 runs to 14 residues. The CDR3 protein is CASNRRGGNTEAFF. The CDR3 bases are TGTGCCAGCAATCGGCGAGGGGGCAACACTGAAGCTTTCTTT.

The chain carries TRBV5-6 and TRBJ1-2; 10 nucleotides match TRBD1. Germline V gives CDR1 SGHDT, CDR2 YYEEEE. The trim removed 5 bases at V and 5 bases at J, leaving 6 bases unmatched. This CDR3 is 14 amino acids long. The CDR3 region has the DNA TGTGCCAGCAGTCATGGGACAGGGGTGTATGGCTACACCTTC. Its translation is CASSHGTGVYGYTF.

This chain joins TRBV6-6 and TRBJ1-2; 7 bases match TRBD1. V trimming: 6 bases; J trimming: 4 bases; junction bases outside the gene matches: 2. The CDR3 totals 12 residues. The germline V gene has CDR1 MNHNY and CDR2 SVGAGI (reference sequence). In DNA, the CDR3 is TGTGCCAGCAGGGGGACAGCCTATGGCTACACCTTC. Translating gives CASRGTAYGYTF.

CDR3 sequence (DNA): TGCGCCAGCGGCGTGGGTGTGGGCCCACTTGATACCTACGAGCAGTACTTC. Amino acids: CASGVGVGPLDTYEQYF. The chain employs TRBV5-1 and TRBJ2-7; D not certain. The CDR3 length is 17 residues. V lost 7 bases and J lost 2, with 25 bases in between. The germline V gene encodes CDR1 SGHRS and CDR2 YFSETQ.

V usage is TRBV7-8 and J usage is TRBJ2-2; D is ambiguous. V was shortened by 5 bases and J by 1 base, with 11 bases between the two germline ends. The germline V gene encodes CDR1 SGHVS and CDR2 FQNEAQ. CDR3 length equals 15 residues. As DNA, the CDR3 is TGTGCCAGCAGCCACGGAGCCCTGAACACCGGGGAGCTGTTTTTT. Translation: CASSHGALNTGELFF.

This sequence joins TRBV10-3 and TRBJ2-2, with a weak D call TRBD2 (5 bases). Germline CDR1 reads ENHRY; CDR2 reads SYGVKD. V lost 3 bases and J 6 bases, leaving 20 bases between the germline ends. The CDR3 runs 17 residues. CDR3: CAISDGRGNRRSGELFF. CDR3 DNA sequence: TGTGCCATCAGTGACGGCCGGGGAAATCGTCGATCCGGGGAGCTGTTTTTT.

V and J are TRBV2 and TRBJ2-1, with D perhaps TRBD2 (6 bases). Germline lookup yields CDR1 SNHLY and CDR2 FYNNEI. This CDR3 spans 16 amino acids. V lost 4 bases and J 8 bases, leaving 21 bases between the germline ends. The CDR3 DNA reads as TGTGCCAGCAGTGGGGGGGTAGGCGTTCGTTTCGATGAGCAGTTCTTC. Its protein product is CASSGGVGVRFDEQFF.

In this sample, this clone turned up a few times. V and J are TRBV6-4 and TRBJ2-2; possible D gene TRBD1, 6 bases. From germline, CDR1 is MRHNA and CDR2 SNTAGT. V lost 7 bases, J lost 1 base, and 22 bases lay in between. The CDR3 consists of 18 residues. The CDR3 loop reads CASMRGRAGAMNTGELFF. Written as DNA, the CDR3 is TGTGCCAGCATGAGGGGTAGGGCAGGGGCAATGAACACCGGGGAGCTGTTTTTT.

The chain carries TRBV21-1 and TRBJ2-2; TRBD2, the table's D call, lacks a check against the DNA. TRBV21-1 corresponds to a pseudogene. The CDR3 length is 17 residues. CDR3 nucleotide sequence: TGTGCCAGCAGAGGACTAGCGGGAGGAAAGAACACCGGGGAGCTGTTTTTT. Amino acid sequence: CASRGLAGGKNTGELFF.

The rearrangement uses TRBV6-5 and TRBJ2-5, with 12 nucleotides matching TRBD2. The CDR3 consists of 14 residues. V lost 5 bases, J lost 2 bases, and 0 bases stayed unmatched. Germline CDR1 MNHEY, CDR2 SVGAGI. Here the CDR3 reads CASSGTSGQETQYF. As DNA, the CDR3 is TGTGCCAGCAGTGGGACTAGCGGGCAAGAGACCCAGTACTTC.

The chain joins TRBV4-1 to TRBJ2-7, with D possibly TRBD2 on 7 matching bases. The germline CDR1 and CDR2 sequences are MGHRA and YSYEKL. There are 17 residues in the CDR3. Trimming took 1 base from V and 3 from J, leaving 19 bases between them. CDR3 DNA: TGCGCCAGCAGCCAAGCCCCTGGGGGGGCGGGCATCTACGAGCAGTACTTC. Amino acids: CASSQAPGGAGIYEQYF.

This clone has only a few counts. The gene calls are TRBV10-3 and TRBJ1-1, with a tentative D call TRBD1 (5 bases). This CDR3 is 15 amino acids long. Trimming took off 4 bases at V and 0 bases at J, with 12 bases between the two ends. CDR1 ENHRY and CDR2 SYGVKD come from the germline V gene. The CDR3 reads CAISGESGVNTEAFF. Written as DNA, the CDR3 is TGTGCCATCAGTGGCGAATCGGGGGTGAACACTGAAGCTTTCTTT.

The chain is built from TRBV5-4 and TRBJ1-3; maybe TRBD1 (5 bases). Germline V gene data show CDR1 as SGHNT and CDR2 as YYREEE (reference sequence). Trimming pared 0 bases from V and 0 bases from J, leaving 10 bases between. This CDR3 is 16 amino acids long. CDR3 coding DNA: TGTGCCAGCAGCTTGGGGCAGGGCCCCTCTGGAAACACCATATATTTT. This gives the protein CASSLGQGPSGNTIYF.

The chain links TRBV5-5 to TRBJ2-3, with TRBD2 matching over 14 bases. V shed 1 base, J shed 3 bases, and the junction held 4 bases outside the gene matches. Germline CDR1 SGHKS, CDR2 YYEKEE (reference sequence). The CDR3 covers 17 residues. The DNA of the CDR3 is TGTGCCAGCAGCTTGTTGGGACTAGCGGGAGAGACAGATACGCAGTATTTT. Its translation is CASSLLGLAGETDTQYF.

This chain joins TRBV7-6 and TRBJ1-5; 7 nucleotides line up with TRBD1. The ends lost 6 bases at V and 7 bases at J; junction bases unmatched: 6. The CDR3 consists of 13 residues. The germline V gene has CDR1 SGHVS and CDR2 FNYEAQ. The CDR3 nucleotides are TGTGCCAGCAGTCTGGACAGGTACCAGCCCCAGCATTTT. It specifies CASSLDRYQPQHF.

V usage is TRBV30 and J usage is TRBJ2-5; D is undetermined. CDR1 is GTSNPN and CDR2 is SVGIG in the germline V gene (reference sequence). The CDR3 has 11 amino acids. Trimming shortened V by 7 bases and J by 5 bases, and 11 bases separated the two germline ends. The CDR3 loop is CAFQLRETQYF. The CDR3 DNA follows: TGTGCCTTTCAACTGAGGGAGACCCAGTACTTC.

This rearrangement joins TRBV9 to TRBJ1-2; no clear D. This CDR3 has 14 residues. Germline CDR1 is SGDLS and CDR2 is YYNGEE. The ends were cut back, 3 bases at V and 5 bases at J, with 14 bases in the middle. This CDR3 reads CASSAVGSTYGYTF. For the CDR3, the DNA is TGTGCCAGCAGCGCAGTGGGCAGTACTTATGGCTACACCTTC.

This clone was observed a single time. This chain links TRBV10-3 with TRBJ2-7, with 9 bases identical to TRBD2. The ends lost 3 bases at V and 6 bases at J; junction bases unmatched: 18. Germline V lookup: CDR1 ENHRY, CDR2 SYGVKD. The CDR3 loop spans 18 amino acids. CDR3 nucleotides: TGTGCCATCAGTGACCACGAGGGACTAGCAAGGTCACTTGGCGAGCAGTACTTC. This translates into CAISDHEGLARSLGEQYF.

The chain links TRBV4-2 to TRBJ2-3; tentative D call: TRBD2 (6 bases). CDR1 and CDR2 (germline): LGHNA, YNFKEQ. Trimming took off 0 bases at V and 2 bases at J, with 18 bases between the two ends. This CDR3 is built from 18 residues. The DNA of the CDR3 is TGTGCCAGCAGCCAAGAAGGAGGCCGCGGGACTTACACAGATACGCAGTATTTT. Its protein product is CASSQEGGRGTYTDTQYF.

This sequence joins TRBV7-9 and TRBJ1-5, with TRBD1 identical over 8 bases. This CDR3 has 14 amino acids. V shed 2 bases and J 3 bases; nucleotides not matched to a gene: 0. Per germline, CDR1 SEHNR and CDR2 FQNEAQ (reference sequence). CDR3 sequence (DNA): TGTGCCAGCAGCTTACAGGGGGCCAATCAGCCCCAGCATTTT. It yields the protein CASSLQGANQPQHF.

The chain combines TRBV11-1 with TRBJ2-1; D uncertain. V was pared by 3 bases and J by 6 bases, with 9 bases between. Germline CDR1 and CDR2: SGHAT and FQDESV (reference sequence). The CDR3 totals 13 residues. CDR3 coding DNA: TGTGCCAGCAGCTTCGCCCCGAGCAATGAGCAGTTCTTC. Translated, it gives CASSFAPSNEQFF.

J is TRBJ2-7 and V is TRBV19; 10 bases map to TRBD2. The CDR3 spans 16 residues. V trimming: 3 bases; J trimming: 6 bases; junction bases outside the gene matches: 11. CDR1 is LNHDA, CDR2 SQIVND, per germline (reference sequence). DNA for the CDR3: TGTGCCAGTAGTATCCGAGGCCTAGCGGGAGAGGCCGAGCAGTACTTC. Amino acid sequence: CASSIRGLAGEAEQYF. Full variable domain (rest looked up from reference TRBV19 and TRBJ2-7): DGGITQSPKYLFRKEGQNVTLSCEQNLNHDAMYWYRQDPGQGLRLIYYSQIVNDFQKGDIAEGYSVSREKKESFPLTVTSAQKNPTAFYLCASSIRGLAGEAEQYFGPGTRLTVT.

This clone was seen more than once but under ten times. V gene TRBV14 combines with J gene TRBJ1-2, with unresolved D. Trimming took 4 bases from V and 4 from J, leaving 16 bases between them. CDR3 length: 15 amino acids. Germline CDR1 is SGHDN and CDR2 is FVKESK. CDR3 sequence: CASSLSTTWSYGYTF. As DNA, the CDR3 is TGTGCCAGCAGCCTATCAACAACCTGGTCCTATGGCTACACCTTC.

The rearrangement links TRBV29-1 to TRBJ2-7, with 10 nucleotides matching TRBD1. V trimming: 7 bases; J trimming: 5 bases; junction bases outside the gene matches: 5. Germline loops: CDR1 SQVTM, CDR2 ANQGSEA. CDR3 size: 12 residues. The CDR3 loop is CSAGDRGHEQYF. The CDR3 coding sequence is TGCAGCGCTGGGGACAGGGGCCACGAGCAGTACTTC.

V usage is TRBV7-8 and J usage is TRBJ2-1; D is possibly TRBD1 (5 bases). This CDR3 is 11 amino acids long. Trimming took 4 bases from V and 12 from J, leaving 10 bases between them. CDR1 and CDR2 from the germline V gene are SGHVS and FQNEAQ. The CDR3 DNA sequence: TGTGCCAGCAGCTGGGGCCTGGGGCAGTTCTTC. Translating gives CASSWGLGQFF. Supplemented by reference TRBV7-8 and TRBJ2-1, the full variable domain reads GAGVSQSPRYKVAKRGQDVALRCDPISGHVSLFWYQQALGQGPEFLTYFQNEAQLDKSGLPSDRFFAERPEGSVSTLKIQRTQQEDSAVYLCASSWGLGQFFGPGTRLTVL.

The V gene is TRBV5-4, the J gene TRBJ1-4; D might be TRBD1 (6 bases). This CDR3 spans 14 amino acids. Trimming stripped 5 bases from V and 0 bases from J, with 8 bases between. Germline CDR1 is SGHNT and CDR2 is YYREEE (reference sequence). The CDR3, as DNA: TGTGCCAGCAGAGGGGGACCAACTAATGAAAAACTGTTTTTT. Protein sequence: CASRGGPTNEKLFF.

The genes are TRBV6-5 and TRBJ1-2; D is perhaps TRBD1 (5 bases). Germline CDR1 is MNHEY and CDR2 is SVGAGI. The CDR3 loop spans 15 amino acids. Trimming took off 7 bases at V and 4 bases at J, with 19 bases between the two ends. CDR3 DNA sequence: TGTGCCAGCACCTACAGCTCCCATGACAGCTATGGCTACACCTTC. Its protein is CASTYSSHDSYGYTF.

V is TRBV29-1 and J is TRBJ2-1, with a weak D call TRBD1 (6 bases). Germline lookup yields CDR1 SQVTM and CDR2 ANQGSEA. V was cut by 3 bases and J by 0 bases, with 9 bases left in between. This CDR3 spans 14 amino acids. The DNA of the CDR3 is TGCAGCGTTGAGGACAGCGCCTCCTACAATGAGCAGTTCTTC. This encodes CSVEDSASYNEQFF.

The chain joins TRBV2 to TRBJ2-5; 11 nucleotides match TRBD2. This CDR3 comprises 14 residues. From germline, CDR1 is SNHLY and CDR2 FYNNEI. V lost 10 bases, J lost 3 bases, and 7 bases stayed unmatched. The CDR3 coding sequence is TGTGCCACCCATTCACTAGCGGGAGAAGAGACCCAGTACTTC. It encodes CATHSLAGEETQYF.

As for this clone: A junction end diverges from the germline sequence, so it may reflect a read error. The sample holds other DNA sequences that translate to the same CDR3. The chain joins TRBV18 to TRBJ2-1; 15 bases agree with TRBD2. Germline assignment: CDR1 KGHSH and CDR2 LQKENI. The CDR3 sequence is 16 residues long. CDR3 sequence (DNA): TGCGCCAGCTCCCGCGGACTAGCGGGAGGGCACAATGAGCAGTTCTTC. It yields the protein CASSRGLAGGHNEQFF.